The present T cell receptor (beta chain) was sequenced within a study of blood T cell repertoires in COVID-19. The protocol was immunoSEQ multiplex PCR, while the TCRdb copy is restricted to in-frame clones and leaves out a portion. The data show some 87,000 clones, around four fifths seen once. This CDR3 region has 17 residues. The trim removed 0 bases at V and 8 bases at J, leaving 13 bases unmatched. CDR1 and CDR2 from the germline V gene are ENHRY and SYGVKD. Material: peripheral blood. This chain joins TRBV10-3 and TRBJ1-2; 9 bases match TRBD1. The TCR sequence derives from a woman aged 65 to 85 with active or convalescent COVID-19. The DNA of the CDR3 is TGTGCCATCAGTGAGTCGAGTTACGGGACAGGGCCGGGAGGCTACACCTTC. Translated: CAISESSYGTGPGGYTF.